Following are 20 T cell receptor beta chains from one sample sequenced in a study of blood T cell repertoires in COVID-19. Generated by immunoSEQ multiplex PCR, the TCRdb table keeps only in-frame clones and is missing some. The sample has about 200,000 clones; 80% to 90% are singletons. The sample taken for sequencing was peripheral blood. The receptors were gathered from a woman aged 80 or older with acute or convalescent COVID-19.

This clone has just a few counts. This sequence joins TRBV29-1 and TRBJ2-7; 12 bases map to TRBD2. Trimming cost V 4 bases and J 6 bases; bases outside gene matches: 13. The CDR3 totals 16 residues. In germline, CDR1 is SQVTM, CDR2 ANQGSEA. CDR3 in amino acids: CSVVSRLAGAVGEQYF. As DNA, the CDR3 is TGCAGCGTTGTATCCCGACTAGCGGGAGCGGTAGGCGAGCAGTACTTC.

The rearrangement uses TRBV28 and TRBJ1-2, with 7 bases identical to TRBD1. V was pared by 6 bases and J by 1 base, with 5 bases of the junction left unmatched. In germline, CDR1 is MDHEN, CDR2 SYDVKM. CDR3 length: 14 amino acids. The CDR3 here is CASSQHRGNYGYTF. Here the CDR3 DNA reads TGTGCCAGCAGCCAACACAGGGGTAACTATGGCTACACCTTC.

Only a few counts were recorded for this clone. The chain employs TRBV11-2 and TRBJ2-1, with D possibly TRBD2 on 6 matching bases. CDR3 length: 13 residues. Trimming pared 5 bases from V and 9 bases from J, leaving 14 bases between. Germline CDR1 is SGHAT and CDR2 is FQNNGV. CDR3 in DNA: TGTGCCAGCAGCCATGTCCTAGCGCTTGAGCAGTTCTTC. Translated, it gives CASSHVLALEQFF.

The chain links TRBV7-2 to TRBJ2-7; weak D call: TRBD2 (5 bases). Germline CDR1 and CDR2: SGHTA and FQGNSA. The germline V and J ends were trimmed by 3 bases and 5 bases, with 14 bases remaining between them. The CDR3 runs 14 residues. Here the CDR3 DNA reads TGTGCCAGCAGCTTTCGGGGTAGGGTCCACGAGCAGTACTTC. Translation gives CASSFRGRVHEQYF.

The V gene is TRBV7-2, the J gene TRBJ2-3; 14 nucleotides align to TRBD2. CDR1 SGHTA and CDR2 FQGNSA come from the germline V gene. V gave up 5 bases and J gave up 6 bases; unmatched junction bases: 7. The CDR3 is made up of 16 amino acids. CDR3 sequence (DNA): TGTGCCAGCAGCCCAACGACTAGCGGGGGGGCGGATACGCAGTATTTT. Its translation: CASSPTTSGGADTQYF.

This chain joins TRBV5-1 and TRBJ2-3; D unresolved. Trimming removed 3 bases from V and 6 bases from J, with 17 bases in between. This CDR3 has 15 residues. Per the germline V gene, CDR1 is SGHRS and CDR2 is YFSETQ. The DNA of the CDR3 is TGCGCCAGCAGCTATGGCGGCGGTACTACGGATACGCAGTATTTT. This encodes CASSYGGGTTDTQYF. Drawing the rest from reference TRBV5-1 and TRBJ2-3, the complete variable domain is KAGVTQTPRYLIKTRGQQVTLSCSPISGHRSVSWYQQTPGQGLQFLFEYFSETQRNKGNFPGRFSGRQFSNSRSEMNVSTLELGDSALYLCASSYGGGTTDTQYFGPGTRLTVL.

A few counts support this clone. J is TRBJ2-6 and V is TRBV5-1; D uncertain. Per the germline V gene, CDR1 is SGHRS and CDR2 is YFSETQ. The CDR3 is 14 residues long. Trimming took 3 bases from V and 0 from J, leaving 4 bases between them. The CDR3 DNA sequence: TGCGCCAGCAGCTACACCTCTGGGGCCAACGTCCTGACTTTC. This gives the protein CASSYTSGANVLTF.

The chain combines TRBV5-1 with TRBJ2-2, with D perhaps matching TRBD2 (6 bases). This CDR3 has 15 residues. V was shortened by 2 bases and J by 7 bases, with 15 bases between the two germline ends. Germline V gene data show CDR1 as SGHRS and CDR2 as YFSETQ. For the CDR3, the DNA is TGCGCCAGCAGCTTTGGGGCCCACGGGAGCGGGGAGCTGTTTTTT. Its translation is CASSFGAHGSGELFF.

This clone was counted ten times or more. The V call is TRBV4-1, the J call TRBJ2-7; D possibly corresponds to TRBD2 (5 bases). V lost 5 bases and J 3 bases, leaving 11 bases between the germline ends. The germline CDR1 and CDR2 sequences are MGHRA and YSYEKL. The CDR3 totals 13 residues. This CDR3 is CASSEAVGYEQYF. The DNA for the CDR3 is TGCGCCAGCAGCGAAGCGGTCGGCTACGAGCAGTACTTC.

This clone came up a few times. The chain couples TRBV4-3 to TRBJ2-1, with a weak D call TRBD2 (6 bases). V was pared by 0 bases and J by 7 bases, with 16 bases between. From germline, CDR1 is LGHNA and CDR2 YSLEER. The CDR3 runs 16 residues. The CDR3 is CASSQDRTGERNEQFF. The CDR3 nucleotides read TGCGCCAGCAGCCAAGACCGGACGGGGGAGAGAAATGAGCAGTTCTTC.

The chain is built from TRBV19 and TRBJ2-1, with TRBD1 as a possible D gene (6 bases). V lost 3 bases and J lost 4, with 7 bases in between. This CDR3 has 13 amino acids. Per the germline V gene, CDR1 is LNHDA and CDR2 is SQIVND (reference sequence). The CDR3 coding sequence is TGTGCCAGTAGTATTGGACAGTACAATGAGCAGTTCTTC. The encoded protein is CASSIGQYNEQFF. Using reference TRBV19 and TRBJ2-1 for the parts outside the CDR3, the full variable domain is DGGITQSPKYLFRKEGQNVTLSCEQNLNHDAMYWYRQDPGQGLRLIYYSQIVNDFQKGDIAEGYSVSREKKESFPLTVTSAQKNPTAFYLCASSIGQYNEQFFGPGTRLTVL.

V is TRBV6-2 or TRBV6-3 and J is TRBJ1-5; 7 nucleotides agree with TRBD1. V lost 5 bases, J lost 2 bases, and 6 bases stayed unmatched. CDR3 length: 15 residues. Germline V CDR1 and CDR2: MNHEY, SVGEGT. DNA of the CDR3: TGTGCCAGCAGTCGACAGGGAGAAGGCAATCAGCCCCAGCATTTT. It yields the protein CASSRQGEGNQPQHF.

The chain couples TRBV6-5 to TRBJ1-3; D perhaps matches TRBD1 (6 bases). V shed 5 bases and J shed 0 bases, with 11 bases lying between them. The CDR3 length is 15 residues. The germline gives CDR1 MNHEY, CDR2 SVGAGI. The CDR3 nucleotides are TGTGCCAGCAGTCCGCGGACAGACTCTGGAAACACCATATATTTT. Its translation is CASSPRTDSGNTIYF.

This clone has a handful of counts. This chain uses TRBV14 with TRBJ2-1; possible D gene TRBD2, 5 bases. V shed 3 bases and J shed 3 bases, with 15 bases lying between them. The CDR3 runs 16 residues. Germline V gives CDR1 SGHDN, CDR2 FVKESK. CDR3 sequence: CASSQVDYPIYNEQFF. The CDR3 DNA reads as TGTGCCAGCAGCCAGGTTGACTATCCTATCTACAATGAGCAGTTCTTC.

This chain uses TRBV12-3 or TRBV12-4 with TRBJ1-5; TRBD1 matches at 8 bases. This CDR3 contains 13 residues. The V and J ends lost 7 bases and 5 bases, in that order; junction bases with no gene match: 4. The chain's CDR3 is CASKSGGDQPQHF. The CDR3, as DNA: TGTGCCAGCAAATCAGGGGGCGATCAGCCCCAGCATTTT.

The chain carries TRBV10-3 and TRBJ1-1, with 9 nucleotides matching TRBD1. The CDR3 contains 17 residues. Germline-derived CDR1 and CDR2 are ENHRY and SYGVKD. V shed 2 bases, J shed 2 bases, and the junction held 9 bases outside the gene matches. This chain's CDR3 is CAISEQTGGAGNTEAFF. The CDR3, as DNA: TGTGCCATCAGTGAGCAAACAGGGGGCGCGGGAAACACTGAAGCTTTCTTT.

The J gene is TRBJ2-7, the V gene TRBV28; D is perhaps TRBD1 (5 bases). CDR3 size: 13 residues. Germline V gene lookup returns CDR1 MDHEN and CDR2 SYDVKM. Between the trimmed V and J ends, which lost 7 bases and 3 bases, there was a span of 13 bases. The CDR3 coding sequence is TGTGCCAGCAAAGAGACAGACAACTACGAGCAGTACTTC. Encoded protein: CASKETDNYEQYF.

The chain joins TRBV6-1 to TRBJ2-7; TRBD1 matches 10 bases. Germline lookup yields CDR1 MNHNS and CDR2 SASEGT. The V and J ends lost 2 bases and 3 bases, in that order; junction bases with no gene match: 4. The CDR3 is made up of 15 amino acids. CDR3 amino acids: CASSEQGQGLYEQYF. In DNA form, the CDR3 reads TGTGCCAGCAGTGAACAGGGACAGGGGCTCTACGAGCAGTACTTC.

The chain links TRBV6-2 or TRBV6-3 to TRBJ1-2; 9 bases agree with TRBD1. CDR3 size: 17 residues. J was trimmed by 0 bases and V by 6 bases; bases with no gene match: 11. CDR1 is MNHEY, CDR2 SVGEGT, per germline. This chain's CDR3 is CASSPPGTGIANYGYTF. In DNA, the CDR3 is TGTGCCAGCAGCCCTCCCGGGACAGGGATCGCTAACTATGGCTACACCTTC.

The genes are TRBV9 and TRBJ1-6, with D possibly being TRBD1 (6 bases). The CDR3 sequence is 17 residues long. CDR1 and CDR2 (germline): SGDLS, YYNGEE. V lost 0 bases and J 7 bases, leaving 17 bases between the germline ends. The CDR3: CASSVGGGGAVNSPLHF. CDR3 DNA sequence: TGTGCCAGCAGCGTAGGAGGTGGGGGGGCTGTCAATTCACCCCTCCACTTT.